Following are 5 T cell receptor beta chains from one sample sequenced in a study of CD8 T cells in Susac syndrome (dated by TCRdb to the late 2010s). Libraries were made using the immunoSEQ multiplex PCR assay. RNA was extracted with the RNeasy kit and 0.5 to 1 ug was reverse transcribed using random hexamers. TCRdb passed the public sequencing reads through fastp at Q25 and MiXCR, retaining productive beta sequences. Each CDR3 protein gets just one entry, which takes the most common genes and DNA from the rows behind it. The sample table shows 250,000 to 350,000 distinct CDR3 sequences, and 92% are seen once. The top ten hold less than 0.08% of the sample. Input material: CD4+ T cells from PBMCs. The receptors originated from a human donor with multiple sclerosis.

The V and J genes are TRBV30 and TRBJ1-2; D is uncertain. V lost 1 base and J 4 bases, leaving 10 bases between the germline ends. The germline gives CDR1 GTSNPN, CDR2 SVGIG (reference sequence). The CDR3 consists of 13 residues. CDR3 nucleotides: TGTGCCTGGAGTGAAGGTAGCGGCTATGGCTACACCTTC. Protein product: CAWSEGSGYGYTF.

This chain uses TRBV7-3 with TRBJ2-4; the match to TRBD2 covers 12 bases. Germline V CDR1 and CDR2: SGHTA, FQGTGA. Trimming took 5 bases from V and 1 from J; bases not matched to a gene: 9. The CDR3 consists of 18 residues. DNA for the CDR3: TGTGCCAGCAGCCGCTACCGGACTAGCGGGGCCGCCAAAAACATTCAGTACTTC. Amino acids: CASSRYRTSGAAKNIQYF.

This chain uses TRBV27 with TRBJ1-5, with D tentatively TRBD1 (6 bases). The CDR3 has 14 amino acids. Per germline, CDR1 MNHEY and CDR2 SMNVEV (reference sequence). The V end was cut by 2 bases, the J end by 9 bases, with 14 bases between. The CDR3 coding sequence is TGTGCCAGCAGTTTAGAAGGGGGGCTCGGGCCCCAGCATTTT. As protein: CASSLEGGLGPQHF.

The gene calls are TRBV21-1 and TRBJ1-1. TRBV21-1 is flagged as a pseudogene. CDR3 length: 12 residues. The CDR3 protein is CASSKRAPRAFF. The CDR3, as DNA: TGTGCCAGCAGCAAGAGGGCCCCAAGGGCTTTCTTT.

The chain has TRBV7-6 and TRBJ2-1; TRBD2 might be the D (6 bases). Germline V gene lookup returns CDR1 SGHVS and CDR2 FNYEAQ. CDR3 length equals 16 residues. Trimming took off 1 base at V and 3 bases at J, with 13 bases between the two ends. Here the CDR3 DNA reads TGTGCCAGCAGCTTAGAGGTTGTGCGGGGCTACAATGAGCAGTTCTTC. Encoded protein: CASSLEVVRGYNEQFF.